Presented here are 13 T cell receptor beta chains from one specimen sequenced in a study of T cells in Graves' hyperthyroidism and ophthalmopathy. Regions amplified from RNA transcripts were the TCR beta CDR3 regions. The study used the HTBI primer set for a first-round RT-PCR of the TCR CDR3. TCRdb passed the multiplex PCR reads through MiXCR, listing each CDR3 protein once. The table includes about 49,000 distinct CDR3 sequences, about 54% detected once. Sequencing was done on a sample of peripheral blood or thyroid tissue (not recorded which). These receptors were collected from a man aged 18 to 29 with Graves' hyperthyroidism.

The rearrangement links TRBV10-3 to TRBJ1-1; D is perhaps TRBD1 (5 bases). V gave up 3 bases and J gave up 2 bases, with 13 bases separating them. The CDR3 length is 15 residues. Germline V gives CDR1 ENHRY, CDR2 SYGVKD. The CDR3 reads CAISDEDRTNTEAFF. CDR3 DNA sequence: TGTGCCATCAGTGATGAAGACAGAACTAACACTGAAGCTTTCTTT.

V and J are TRBV9 and TRBJ1-3; possibly TRBD1 for D (6 bases). CDR1 and CDR2 from the germline V gene are SGDLS and YYNGEE. This CDR3 comprises 17 residues. Trimming pared 5 bases from V and 0 bases from J, leaving 18 bases between. The CDR3 sequence: CASRGEGGDASGNTIYF. CDR3 in DNA: TGTGCCAGCAGAGGTGAAGGGGGGGACGCCTCTGGAAACACCATATATTTT. Using reference TRBV9 and TRBJ1-3 for the parts outside the CDR3, the full variable domain is DSGVTQTPKHLITATGQRVTLRCSPRSGDLSVYWYQQSLDQGLQFLIQYYNGEERAKGNILERFSAQQFPDLHSELNLSSLELGDSALYFCASRGEGGDASGNTIYFGEGSWLTVV.

This chain uses TRBV12-3 or TRBV12-4 with TRBJ2-2; no clear D. The CDR3 extends over 13 amino acids. Trimming pared 5 bases from V and 6 bases from J, leaving 10 bases between. The CDR3 coding sequence is TGTGCCAGCAGTCCTATGGTACCCGGGGAGCTGTTTTTT. Its protein is CASSPMVPGELFF.

The CDR3 loop is CATSDSGGAEAFF. For the CDR3, the DNA is TGTGCCACCAGCGACTCGGGAGGGGCTGAAGCTTTCTTT. This chain uses TRBV15 with TRBJ1-1; D may be TRBD1 (5 bases). The germline V and J ends were trimmed by 5 bases and 6 bases, with 13 bases remaining between them. This CDR3 spans 13 amino acids. The V gene's germline CDR1 is LNHNV and CDR2 YYDKDF (reference sequence).

Concerning this clonotype: Sequence at one end of the junction differs from germline and may be a read error. The chain joins TRBV6-1 to TRBJ1-2; D unclear. This CDR3 is 12 amino acids long. Germline values: CDR1 MNHNS, CDR2 SASEGT. The CDR3 DNA reads as TGCGCCAGCAGTGAGTCGAACTATGGCTACACCTTC. This encodes CASSESNYGYTF.

In nucleotides, the CDR3 is TGTGCCAGCAGTGAATCTGGATCCACTGAAGCTTTCTTT. This codes for CASSESGSTEAFF. V gene TRBV25-1 combines with J gene TRBJ1-1, with no clear D. The germline V gene has CDR1 MGHDK and CDR2 SYGVNS. The CDR3 sequence is 13 residues long. V was clipped by 1 base and J by 4 bases, with 7 bases between them.

The chain employs TRBV15 and TRBJ1-1; no definite D call. This CDR3 has 15 residues. Germline assignment: CDR1 LNHNV and CDR2 YYDKDF (reference sequence). V lost 3 bases to trimming and J lost 1 base, with 12 bases between them. The CDR3 here is CATSSALSGNTEAFF. The CDR3, as DNA: TGTGCCACCAGCAGTGCCCTGTCGGGGAACACTGAAGCTTTCTTT.

This clonotype was counted ten times or more. This sequence joins TRBV5-1 and TRBJ2-7, with TRBD1 as a possible D gene (6 bases). This CDR3 region has 15 residues. Looked up from germline, CDR1 is SGHRS and CDR2 is YFSETQ. V was pared by 0 bases and J by 2 bases, with 12 bases between. DNA of the CDR3: TGCGCCAGCAGCTTGGTTGGGGGCCCGCCCTACGAGCAGTACTTC. Its translation: CASSLVGGPPYEQYF.

The V call is TRBV10-3, the J call TRBJ1-6; 8 positions match TRBD1. The CDR3 is 16 amino acids. V was clipped by 4 bases and J by 10 bases; unmatched bases: 12. Germline V gene lookup returns CDR1 ENHRY and CDR2 SYGVKD. The CDR3 DNA reads TGTGCCATCAGTGGCCAGGGAAGGACAGGGACCTCACCCCTCCACTTT. Its translation is CAISGQGRTGTSPLHF.

Details on this clonotype: This may be a read error, as it is one base from a much larger clone. The rearrangement links TRBV24-1 to TRBJ2-3, with D unclear. The V end was cut by 6 bases, the J end by 8 bases, with 8 bases between. The CDR3 spans 11 residues. In germline, CDR1 is KGHDR, CDR2 SFDVKD. The CDR3 sequence: CATSKAGTQYF. CDR3 DNA sequence: TGTGCCACCAGTAAGGCAGGTACGCAGTATTTT.

V and J are TRBV20-1 and TRBJ1-2, with 8 bases identical to TRBD1. V shed 7 bases, J shed 2 bases, and the junction held 6 bases outside the gene matches. From germline, CDR1 is DFQATT and CDR2 SNEGSKA (reference sequence). This CDR3 has 13 residues. The CDR3 loop reads CSGGQGANYGYTF. Written as DNA, the CDR3 is TGCAGTGGGGGTCAGGGGGCGAACTATGGCTACACCTTC.

V gene TRBV7-2 combines with J gene TRBJ2-7, with 7 nucleotides matching TRBD1. The germline CDR1 and CDR2 sequences are SGHTA and FQGNSA. The CDR3 runs 13 residues. V gave up 5 bases and J gave up 2 bases; unmatched junction bases: 3. The CDR3 region has the DNA TGTGCCAGCAGCGCCGGGACAGCCTACGAGCAGTACTTC. Translating gives CASSAGTAYEQYF.

A few counts support this clonotype. A clone one base away is much larger, so this may be a read error. The conserved final phenylalanine or tryptophan is absent from the CDR3, which likely points to a read error. V gene TRBV7-2 combines with J gene TRBJ2-3; TRBD2 aligns across 12 bases. This CDR3 region has 18 residues. Germline V gene lookup returns CDR1 SGHTA and CDR2 FQGNSA. V gave up 4 bases and J gave up 2 bases; unmatched junction bases: 10. CDR3 loop: CASSSRGLAGRNTDTQYL. CDR3 nucleotides: TGTGCCAGCAGCTCTCGAGGACTAGCGGGGCGCAACACAGATACGCAGTATCTT.